This record covers a single T cell receptor beta chain. Its antigen remains unidentified. The data were taken from a study of shared clonotypes between healthy human individuals. Overall study findings and caveats: Non-shared clonotypes showed lower generation probabilities than clonotypes common to all four donors.

Germline CDR1 reads SGHNT; CDR2 reads YENEEA. The V segment lost 2 bases and the J segment 7 bases; nucleotides outside the gene matches: 2. There are 13 residues in the CDR3. Assay: immunoSEQ multiplex PCR; the TCRdb copy retains only in-frame clones and omits some. The sample lists some 2,000,000 clones; under 97% were seen once. The study separated CD4+ cells into CD45RA+ naive and CD45RA-negative memory subsets. The clonotype comes from a man aged 18 to 30 in good health. The specimen was naive CD4+ T cells sorted from blood. Subset specified: CD45RA+ positively selected. This chain links TRBV11-3 with TRBJ2-1; TRBD2 aligns across 7 bases. The CDR3 coding sequence is TGTGCCAGCAGCTTAAGGGAGGGGAATGAGCAGTTCTTC. This sequence encodes CASSLREGNEQFF.